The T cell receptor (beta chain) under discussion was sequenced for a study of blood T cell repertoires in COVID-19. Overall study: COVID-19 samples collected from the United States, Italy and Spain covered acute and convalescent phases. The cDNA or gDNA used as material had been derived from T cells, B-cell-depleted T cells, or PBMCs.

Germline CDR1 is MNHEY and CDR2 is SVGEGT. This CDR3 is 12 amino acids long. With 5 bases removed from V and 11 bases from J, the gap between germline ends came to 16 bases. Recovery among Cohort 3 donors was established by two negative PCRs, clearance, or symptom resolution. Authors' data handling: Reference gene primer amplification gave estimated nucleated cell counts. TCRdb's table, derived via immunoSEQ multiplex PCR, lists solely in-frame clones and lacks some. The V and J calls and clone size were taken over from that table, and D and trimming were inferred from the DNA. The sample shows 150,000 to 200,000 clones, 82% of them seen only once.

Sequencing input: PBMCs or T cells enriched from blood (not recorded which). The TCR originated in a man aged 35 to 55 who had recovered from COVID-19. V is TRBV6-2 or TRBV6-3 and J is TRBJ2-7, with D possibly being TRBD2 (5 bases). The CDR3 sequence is CASSPPGSSKYF. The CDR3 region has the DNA TGTGCCAGCAGTCCCCCGGGGTCCTCAAAGTACTTC.